The 21 T cell receptor beta chains listed next were all sequenced from one sample in a study of PD-1 blockade in classical Hodgkin lymphoma. Produced via immunoSEQ multiplex PCR; TCRdb's table is partial and in-frame only. The sample has 84,000 or so clones; about nine tenths are singletons. Autologous stem cell transplantation was followed by relapse in every patient, and brentuximab vedotin exposure varied. Here the sequenced sample was peripheral blood mononuclear cells (PBMCs), taken before the second cycle of nivolumab. The receptors were gathered from a human donor with classical Hodgkin lymphoma.

This clone has a single count. The rearrangement joins TRBV28 to TRBJ2-1; 13 nucleotides agree with TRBD2. Germline trimming cut 5 bases from V and 6 bases from J; bases unmatched to any gene: 4. CDR3 size: 15 residues. Germline V gene sequence: CDR1 MDHEN, CDR2 SYDVKM. CDR3 in amino acids: CASSTGLAGVNEQFF. CDR3 DNA: TGTGCCAGCAGTACAGGACTAGCGGGAGTCAATGAGCAGTTCTTC.

This clone showed up just a few times. The chain uses TRBV6-1 and TRBJ2-2; 7 nucleotides align to TRBD1. This CDR3 has 15 amino acids. The germline V gene has CDR1 MNHNS and CDR2 SASEGT. Trimming removed 10 bases from V and 3 bases from J; junction bases left unmatched: 11. The CDR3 here is CATHRGQYYTGELFF. The CDR3 bases are TGTGCCACCCACCGGGGACAGTACTACACCGGGGAGCTGTTTTTT.

The V gene is TRBV7-9, the J gene TRBJ1-2; TRBD1 is a possible D gene (5 bases). The CDR3 contains 16 residues. Trimming left V 5 bases short and J 3 bases short, with 19 bases between. CDR1 and CDR2 (germline): SEHNR, FQNEAQ (reference sequence). CDR3 amino acids: CASSPTRGEWDYGYTF. In DNA form, the CDR3 reads TGTGCCAGCAGCCCGACGCGGGGGGAGTGGGACTATGGCTACACCTTC. Based on the CDR3 plus reference TRBV7-9 and TRBJ1-2, the full variable domain is DTGVSQNPRHKITKRGQNVTFRCDPISEHNRLYWYRQTLGQGPEFLTYFQNEAQLEKSRLLSDRFSAERPKGSFSTLEIQRTEQGDSAMYLCASSPTRGEWDYGYTFGSGTRLTVV.

The sample holds one count of this clone. V is TRBV6-5 and J is TRBJ2-5, with D uncertain. The CDR3 contains 12 residues. Germline V gene data show CDR1 as MNHEY and CDR2 as SVGAGI. The V gene lost 5 bases and the J gene lost 5 bases, with 9 bases spanning the gap. The DNA for the CDR3 is TGTGCCAGCAGTCAACGCAGGGAGACCCAGTACTTC. This sequence encodes CASSQRRETQYF.

The rearrangement uses TRBV6-1 and TRBJ2-1; either TRBD1 or TRBD2 may fit D (5 bases each). Germline V lookup: CDR1 MNHNS, CDR2 SASEGT. The CDR3 runs 17 residues. V was clipped by 4 bases and J by 5 bases, with 21 bases between them. CDR3: CASSGVRGQRANNEQFF. CDR3 coding DNA: TGTGCCAGCAGTGGCGTCCGGGGCCAGAGGGCCAACAATGAGCAGTTCTTC.

This chain joins TRBV28 and TRBJ1-1; 7 bases match TRBD1. Looked up from germline, CDR1 is MDHEN and CDR2 is SYDVKM. V lost 8 bases and J lost 0; bases outside the gene matches: 15. The CDR3 runs to 17 residues. This CDR3 is CASRFSIGQAMNTEAFF. CDR3 DNA: TGTGCCAGCCGATTCTCTATCGGACAGGCGATGAACACTGAAGCTTTCTTT.

The genes are TRBV19 and TRBJ2-2; TRBD2 aligns across 13 bases. The CDR3 loop spans 21 amino acids. CDR1 and CDR2 from the germline V gene are LNHDA and SQIVND (reference sequence). J was trimmed by 0 bases and V by 3 bases; bases with no gene match: 13. CDR3 sequence: CASSIRRFGLAGVANTGELFF. CDR3 coding DNA: TGTGCCAGTAGTATCCGGCGGTTCGGACTAGCGGGAGTCGCGAACACCGGGGAGCTGTTTTTT.

To note about this clone: The junction does not match germline at one end; this may be a read error. The rearrangement links TRBV6-1 to TRBJ2-7; D not certain. The germline V gene has CDR1 MNHNS and CDR2 SASEGT. The CDR3 runs to 13 residues. Here the CDR3 reads CASGEVAPYEQYF. The DNA of the CDR3 is TGTGCCAGCGGTGAAGTAGCTCCATACGAGCAGTACTTC.

The rearrangement uses TRBV5-6 and TRBJ2-3, with a possible D match to TRBD2 (7 bases). Germline CDR1 and CDR2: SGHDT and YYEEEE. This CDR3 has 11 amino acids. The V and J ends lost 0 bases and 12 bases respectively, with 8 bases between them. CDR3 in amino acids: CASSLGGGQYF. The CDR3 bases are TGTGCCAGCAGCTTGGGCGGGGGCCAGTATTTT.

The rearrangement uses TRBV5-1 and TRBJ2-5, with D unclear. The CDR3 is made up of 14 amino acids. Trimming cost V 0 bases and J 4 bases, with 10 bases left between them. In germline, CDR1 is SGHRS, CDR2 YFSETQ. Here the CDR3 DNA reads TGCGCCAGCAGCTTGGGCTCGACGAGAGAGACCCAGTACTTC. Translated, it gives CASSLGSTRETQYF.

The chain carries TRBV5-1 and TRBJ2-2; a weak D match, TRBD2 (6 bases). CDR1 and CDR2 from the germline V gene are SGHRS and YFSETQ. V was shortened by 4 bases and J by 6 bases, with 7 bases between the two germline ends. The CDR3 spans 12 residues. CDR3 sequence: CASSRGSGELFF. The CDR3 DNA is TGCGCCAGCAGCCGGGGGTCCGGGGAGCTGTTTTTT. Complete variable domain (other parts from reference TRBV5-1 and TRBJ2-2): KAGVTQTPRYLIKTRGQQVTLSCSPISGHRSVSWYQQTPGQGLQFLFEYFSETQRNKGNFPGRFSGRQFSNSRSEMNVSTLELGDSALYLCASSRGSGELFFGEGSRLTVL.

The rearrangement links TRBV2 to TRBJ1-2, with D tentatively TRBD1 (5 bases). The CDR3 consists of 15 residues. Between the trimmed V and J ends, which lost 5 bases and 3 bases, there was a span of 16 bases. Germline V CDR1 and CDR2: SNHLY, FYNNEI. CDR3 coding DNA: TGTGCCAGCAGTATAGAGGCCAGGGCTCACTATGGCTACACCTTC. Translated, it gives CASSIEARAHYGYTF.

The rearrangement uses TRBV11-2 and TRBJ2-7; TRBD1 aligns across 9 bases. The CDR3 loop spans 15 amino acids. Germline V lookup: CDR1 SGHAT, CDR2 FQNNGV. Trimming cost V 5 bases and J 0 bases; bases outside gene matches: 5. The chain's CDR3 is CASSRDRGDSYEQYF. The CDR3 DNA reads as TGTGCCAGCAGCCGCGACAGGGGGGACTCCTACGAGCAGTACTTC.

The chain links TRBV6-6 to TRBJ2-7; tentative D call: TRBD2 (5 bases). The length of the CDR3 is 13 residues. Germline CDR1 is MNHNY and CDR2 is SVGAGI (reference sequence). Trimming stripped 3 bases from V and 4 bases from J, with 10 bases between. The CDR3 loop is CASSYEGKYEQYF. Here the CDR3 DNA reads TGTGCCAGCAGTTATGAGGGAAAGTACGAGCAGTACTTC.

The sample holds one count of this clone. V usage is TRBV19 and J usage is TRBJ2-1; D ambiguous. The CDR3 runs to 12 residues. V was shortened by 5 bases and J by 12 bases, with 14 bases between the two germline ends. Germline V gene sequence: CDR1 LNHDA, CDR2 SQIVND (reference sequence). In DNA form, the CDR3 reads TGTGCCAGTAGTCCATCGTCCCCTTCGCAGTTCTTC. It yields the protein CASSPSSPSQFF.

The rearrangement links TRBV18 to TRBJ2-2; D is possibly TRBD2 (6 bases). V lost 6 bases to trimming and J lost 4 bases, with 21 bases between them. This CDR3 has 17 amino acids. The germline V gene has CDR1 KGHSH and CDR2 LQKENI. The CDR3 sequence is CASSTTGIRRGTGELFF. The CDR3, as DNA: TGTGCCAGCTCGACCACAGGCATTAGGCGGGGCACCGGGGAGCTGTTTTTT.

The chain is built from TRBV5-1 and TRBJ2-7, with D perhaps TRBD1 (5 bases). Trimming left V 4 bases short and J 3 bases short, with 17 bases between. The CDR3 runs 15 residues. Germline lookup yields CDR1 SGHRS and CDR2 YFSETQ. CDR3 in DNA: TGCGCCAGCAGCCAAACTCGCACAGGTAGCTACGAGCAGTACTTC. Translation gives CASSQTRTGSYEQYF. The full variable domain, rest sourced from reference TRBV5-1 and TRBJ2-7, is KAGVTQTPRYLIKTRGQQVTLSCSPISGHRSVSWYQQTPGQGLQFLFEYFSETQRNKGNFPGRFSGRQFSNSRSEMNVSTLELGDSALYLCASSQTRTGSYEQYFGPGTRLTVT.

The J gene is TRBJ2-7, the V gene TRBV11-2, with D maybe TRBD2 (7 bases). This CDR3 spans 16 amino acids. Germline V gives CDR1 SGHAT, CDR2 FQNNGV. Between the trimmed V and J ends, which lost 1 base and 2 bases, there was a span of 15 bases. In DNA, the CDR3 is TGTGCCAGCAGCTTAGTGTGGGGGGGCCAAACCTACGAGCAGTACTTC. The encoded protein is CASSLVWGGQTYEQYF.

J is TRBJ2-1 and V is TRBV12-2; TRBD2, as called in the table, went unchecked against the DNA. TRBV12-2 is termed a pseudogene. The CDR3 runs to 16 residues. Written as DNA, the CDR3 is TGTGCAAGTCGCTTAATACCCTGGCCAGCGGACAATGAGCAGTTCTTC. Amino acid sequence: CASRLIPWPADNEQFF.

The chain combines TRBV19 with TRBJ2-1; a weak D match, TRBD2 (7 bases). The CDR3 runs 13 residues. The germline V and J ends were trimmed by 7 bases and 4 bases, with 11 bases remaining between them. In germline, CDR1 is LNHDA, CDR2 SQIVND (reference sequence). DNA for the CDR3: TGTGCCAGTACAAGGGGGGGTTACAATGAGCAGTTCTTC. It specifies CASTRGGYNEQFF.

The table lists this clone with a count of one. This chain links TRBV28 with TRBJ1-3, with unresolved D. Trimming left V 6 bases short and J 4 bases short, with 13 bases between. CDR1 is MDHEN, CDR2 SYDVKM, per germline. The CDR3 extends over 14 amino acids. The CDR3 reads CASSPIRAGNTIYF. In nucleotides, the CDR3 is TGTGCCAGCAGCCCCATTAGGGCCGGAAACACCATATATTTT. Combining the CDR3 with reference TRBV28 and TRBJ1-3 gives the whole variable domain DVKVTQSSRYLVKRTGEKVFLECVQDMDHENMFWYRQDPGLGLRLIYFSYDVKMKEKGDIPEGYSVSREKKERFSLILESASTNQTSMYLCASSPIRAGNTIYFGEGSWLTVV.